This passage covers 7 T cell receptor beta chains from one sample sequenced in a study of CD8+CD57+ T cells in acquired aplastic anemia. Genomic DNA was employed as the template in profiling TCR beta VDJ and CDR3. TCRdb called the reads again in MiXCR, with one record for every CDR3 protein. In the table there are around 170,000 distinct CDR3 sequences, 55% to 80% of which are singletons. The specimen was sorted CD4+, CD8+, or CD8+CD57+ T cells (not recorded which) from PBMCs. These receptors were taken from a human donor in good health.

The gene calls are TRBV6-1 and TRBJ2-1, with TRBD2 matching 11 bases. J lost 6 bases, V lost 4 bases, and 8 bases had no gene match. The V gene's germline CDR1 is MNHNS and CDR2 SASEGT. The CDR3 runs 16 residues. The chain's CDR3 is CASSATTSGSSNEQFF. In DNA, the CDR3 is TGTGCCAGCAGTGCCACCACTAGCGGGAGCAGCAATGAGCAGTTCTTC.

The chain carries TRBV25-1 and TRBJ1-1; TRBD1 agrees at 7 bases. Germline V gene lookup returns CDR1 MGHDK and CDR2 SYGVNS. The V and J ends lost 3 bases and 2 bases, in that order; junction bases with no gene match: 3. This CDR3 spans 14 amino acids. The CDR3 protein is CASSDSGGNTEAFF. Here the CDR3 DNA reads TGTGCCAGCAGTGATTCAGGGGGTAACACTGAAGCTTTCTTT.

The rearrangement joins TRBV24-1 to TRBJ1-1; no reliable D call. The CDR3 is 14 amino acids. Trimming shortened V by 4 bases and J by 3 bases, and 11 bases separated the two germline ends. Germline lookup yields CDR1 KGHDR and CDR2 SFDVKD. The chain's CDR3 is CATSEGGGHTEAFF. The CDR3 nucleotides are TGTGCCACCAGTGAAGGCGGAGGGCACACTGAAGCTTTCTTT.

Remarks on this clonotype: It is likely a read error, because the conserved phenylalanine at the end of the CDR3 is missing. The V and J genes are TRBV7-9 and TRBJ2-2; D is uncertain. The germline gives CDR1 SEHNR, CDR2 FQNEAQ (reference sequence). This CDR3 has 10 residues. V was trimmed by 5 bases and J by 11 bases, leaving 6 bases between them. DNA of the CDR3: TGTGCCAGCAGCACCGTTGAGCTGTTTCTT. Its translation: CASSTVELFL.

This CDR3 is CATSRDNSYNSPLHF. CDR3 nucleotides: TGTGCCACCAGCAGAGATAATTCGTATAATTCACCCCTCCACTTT. The rearrangement joins TRBV15 to TRBJ1-6; D is undetermined. This CDR3 spans 15 amino acids. V was cut by 0 bases and J by 4 bases, with 7 bases left in between. Germline values: CDR1 LNHNV, CDR2 YYDKDF (reference sequence).

Here the CDR3 DNA reads TGCAGTGCTAGAGGGGTAAAGCACCGCACAGATACGCAGTATTTT. Protein: CSARGVKHRTDTQYF. The chain has TRBV20-1 and TRBJ2-3; D call uncertain. Germline V gene lookup returns CDR1 DFQATT and CDR2 SNEGSKA (reference sequence). Trimming stripped 1 base from V and 1 base from J, with 12 bases between. This CDR3 comprises 15 residues.

This sequence joins TRBV5-6 and TRBJ1-2, with 7 bases fitting TRBD1. CDR3 size: 13 residues. CDR1 and CDR2 from the germline V gene are SGHDT and YYEEEE. The junction had 6 bases not matched to a gene; V was cut back by 5 bases and J by 5 bases. DNA for the CDR3: TGTGCCAGCAGTGCTGGACAGGTTTATGGCTACACCTTC. It codes for CASSAGQVYGYTF.